The 22 T cell receptor beta chains given below trace back to one sample, sequenced in a study of a mutant IDH1 vaccine in newly diagnosed glioma. Time point given: week 35, safety follow-up. A 20-mer mutant IDH1 peptide at 300 ug was injected subcutaneously with topical imiquimod. The antigens for these receptors are not known. Some clones are missing from TCRdb's copy, which holds only in-frame ones; the method was immunoSEQ multiplex PCR. The sample has about 60,000 clones, around 84% seen once. The source was PBMCs, collected from a glioma patient whose treatment included an IDH1 peptide vaccine. These receptors all come from a man under 40 with glioma.

The CDR3 reads CASSVAGGLRTEAFF. The CDR3 DNA sequence: TGTGCCAGCAGTGTAGCAGGGGGCCTGAGGACTGAAGCTTTCTTT. This chain links TRBV27 with TRBJ1-1, with 8 nucleotides matching TRBD1. CDR1 MNHEY and CDR2 SMNVEV come from the germline V gene (reference sequence). J gave up 5 bases and V 5 bases, and 10 bases lay outside the gene matches. This CDR3 is built from 15 residues.

V is TRBV5-8 and J is TRBJ1-5; D is possibly TRBD1 (5 bases). The CDR3 has 16 residues. Trimming left V 2 bases short and J 3 bases short, with 15 bases between. CDR1 and CDR2 (germline): SGHTS, YDEGEE. CDR3 sequence (DNA): TGTGCCAGCAGCTTTGGGGGACGGCGGATCAATCAGCCCCAGCATTTT. It is translated as CASSFGGRRINQPQHF.

This sequence joins TRBV10-1 and TRBJ2-1; D may match TRBD1 or TRBD2 (5 bases each). Trimming stripped 2 bases from V and 0 bases from J, with 5 bases between. Germline loops: CDR1 WNHNN, CDR2 SYGVQD (reference sequence). The CDR3 extends over 14 amino acids. The CDR3 reads CASSEGGSYNEQFF. The DNA of the CDR3 is TGCGCCAGCAGTGAGGGGGGCTCCTACAATGAGCAGTTCTTC.

The chain recombines TRBV4-1 with TRBJ2-2; TRBD1 is a possible D gene (6 bases). V gave up 4 bases and J gave up 1 base, with 19 bases separating them. Germline CDR1 reads MGHRA; CDR2 reads YSYEKL. The CDR3 loop spans 18 amino acids. The CDR3 sequence is CASSRPHRAELNTGELFF. CDR3 in DNA: TGCGCCAGCAGCCGACCACACAGGGCGGAGTTGAACACCGGGGAGCTGTTTTTT.

This clone has a single count. The chain carries TRBV7-9 and TRBJ2-1; tentative D call: TRBD2 (6 bases). Looked up from germline, CDR1 is SEHNR and CDR2 is FQNEAQ (reference sequence). The CDR3 has 16 residues. V was clipped by 1 base and J by 1 base, with 11 bases between them. The CDR3 region has the DNA TGTGCCAGCAGCTTAGGATTCGGGGGTTCCTACAATGAGCAGTTCTTC. This sequence encodes CASSLGFGGSYNEQFF.

V gene TRBV19 combines with J gene TRBJ1-2; D gene uncertain. The germline V gene encodes CDR1 LNHDA and CDR2 SQIVND (reference sequence). V lost 5 bases to trimming and J lost 3 bases, with 13 bases between them. The CDR3 extends over 14 amino acids. CDR3 in DNA: TGTGCCAGTAGTCATATATCCGGGGACTATGGCTACACCTTC. It codes for CASSHISGDYGYTF. Complete variable domain (other parts from reference TRBV19 and TRBJ1-2): DGGITQSPKYLFRKEGQNVTLSCEQNLNHDAMYWYRQDPGQGLRLIYYSQIVNDFQKGDIAEGYSVSREKKESFPLTVTSAQKNPTAFYLCASSHISGDYGYTFGSGTRLTVV.

The V and J genes are TRBV4-1 and TRBJ1-1; 7 bases are a match to TRBD1. This CDR3 comprises 16 residues. Germline loops: CDR1 MGHRA, CDR2 YSYEKL. J gave up 4 bases and V 1 base, and 9 bases lay outside the gene matches. The CDR3 sequence: CASSQAGGLGSTEAFF. Written as DNA, the CDR3 is TGCGCCAGCAGCCAAGCAGGGGGTCTAGGGAGCACTGAAGCTTTCTTT.

The V call is TRBV7-9, the J call TRBJ2-3, with 7 nucleotides matching TRBD1. The CDR3 extends over 16 amino acids. Germline-derived CDR1 and CDR2 are SEHNR and FQNEAQ (reference sequence). The junction had 13 bases not matched to a gene; V was cut back by 6 bases and J by 4 bases. The CDR3 sequence: CASRQTGRRAADTQYF. CDR3 DNA: TGTGCCAGCAGGCAGACAGGGAGAAGAGCCGCAGATACGCAGTATTTT.

The CDR3 nucleotides are TGTGCCAGCAGCCCAGTGATAGGCGGAACCTACAATGAGCAGTTCTTC. This gives the protein CASSPVIGGTYNEQFF. The chain combines TRBV5-6 with TRBJ2-1; D unclear. Germline V gene data show CDR1 as SGHDT and CDR2 as YYEEEE. This CDR3 comprises 16 residues. V lost 4 bases and J 2 bases, leaving 16 bases between the germline ends. The variable domain in full, with the rest retrieved from reference TRBV5-6 and TRBJ2-1, is DAGVTQSPTHLIKTRGQQVTLRCSPKSGHDTVSWYQQALGQGPQFIFQYYEEEERQRGNFPDRFSGHQFPNYSSELNVNALLLGDSALYLCASSPVIGGTYNEQFFGPGTRLTVL.

The chain employs TRBV5-5 and TRBJ1-3; perhaps TRBD1 as D (5 bases). This CDR3 has 15 amino acids. Trimming cost V 4 bases and J 0 bases, with 11 bases left between them. Germline CDR1 is SGHKS and CDR2 is YYEKEE (reference sequence). The CDR3, as DNA: TGTGCCAGCAGCCCTGGGGCTAGCTCTGGAAACACCATATATTTT. Translated: CASSPGASSGNTIYF.

J is TRBJ2-3 and V is TRBV6-6; D might be TRBD2 (5 bases). Germline CDR1 and CDR2: MNHNY and SVGAGI (reference sequence). The V end lost 7 bases, the J end lost 6 bases, and 17 bases lay between the germline ends. The CDR3 contains 14 residues. The CDR3, as DNA: TGTGCCAGCACCTCCAGACGGGGTGGGGATACGCAGTATTTT. It yields the protein CASTSRRGGDTQYF.

The rearrangement links TRBV9 to TRBJ1-4, with 7 bases fitting TRBD1. Trimming removed 4 bases from V and 3 bases from J; junction bases left unmatched: 6. Germline lookup yields CDR1 SGDLS and CDR2 YYNGEE. The CDR3 contains 15 residues. The CDR3 loop reads CASSTEGQPNEKLFF. In nucleotides, the CDR3 is TGTGCCAGCAGCACGGAGGGACAGCCTAATGAAAAACTGTTTTTT.

The J gene is TRBJ1-5, the V gene TRBV2; TRBD1 is a possible D gene (5 bases). Germline loops: CDR1 SNHLY, CDR2 FYNNEI. This CDR3 contains 15 residues. The V gene lost 0 bases and the J gene lost 4 bases, with 10 bases spanning the gap. The CDR3 protein is CASSEALRGNQPQHF. CDR3 sequence (DNA): TGTGCCAGCAGTGAAGCGCTTCGGGGGAATCAGCCCCAGCATTTT.

This chain links TRBV4-1 with TRBJ2-5; a weak D match, TRBD2 (5 bases). The CDR3 sequence is 15 residues long. The germline V gene encodes CDR1 MGHRA and CDR2 YSYEKL. The V gene lost 4 bases and the J gene lost 4 bases, with 16 bases spanning the gap. CDR3 in amino acids: CASSPHWERTETQYF. The CDR3 DNA is TGCGCCAGCAGCCCCCATTGGGAGAGGACAGAGACCCAGTACTTC.

The CDR3 sequence: CASSLRGQAGTQYF. CDR3 bases: TGTGCCAGCAGCTTGCGGGGGCAAGCGGGGACCCAGTACTTC. The gene calls are TRBV7-8 and TRBJ2-5, with D possibly being TRBD2 (7 bases). V was shortened by 3 bases and J by 7 bases, with 15 bases between the two germline ends. The CDR3 runs 14 residues. Germline lookup yields CDR1 SGHVS and CDR2 FQNEAQ.

This chain links TRBV28 with TRBJ2-3, with TRBD2 matching over 10 bases. The junction had 7 bases not matched to a gene; V was cut back by 6 bases and J by 1 base. The CDR3 consists of 16 residues. CDR1 is MDHEN and CDR2 is SYDVKM in the germline V gene. CDR3 DNA sequence: TGTGCCAGCAGAACTCTAGCGGGGGCCCGCACAGATACGCAGTATTTT. It codes for CASRTLAGARTDTQYF.

The V call is TRBV12-5, the J call TRBJ2-2, with a weak D call TRBD2 (5 bases). Trimming pared 1 base from V and 0 bases from J, leaving 9 bases between. The CDR3 totals 16 residues. CDR1 is LGHNT and CDR2 is FRNRAP in the germline V gene. DNA of the CDR3: TGTGCTAGTGGTTTGGACTCCGGGACGAACACCGGGGAGCTGTTTTTT. Its protein product is CASGLDSGTNTGELFF.

The chain combines TRBV5-1 with TRBJ2-1, with 7 bases aligning to TRBD1. Germline loops: CDR1 SGHRS, CDR2 YFSETQ. The V and J ends lost 6 bases and 3 bases, in that order; junction bases with no gene match: 15. The CDR3 sequence is 17 residues long. This CDR3 reads CASTSVSMAGGYNEQFF. The CDR3 DNA follows: TGCGCCAGCACCTCGGTCTCTATGGCAGGGGGCTACAATGAGCAGTTCTTC.

This clone came up once. The chain links TRBV11-3 to TRBJ2-2; weak D call: TRBD1 (6 bases). This CDR3 is built from 18 residues. The ends were cut back, 1 base at V and 3 bases at J, with 18 bases in the middle. Germline-derived CDR1 and CDR2 are SGHNT and YENEEA. The CDR3 sequence: CASSLGHRDRGDTGELFF. CDR3 sequence (DNA): TGTGCCAGCAGCTTAGGGCACAGGGATCGGGGCGACACCGGGGAGCTGTTTTTT.

This chain links TRBV19 with TRBJ1-5; D may be TRBD1 (5 bases). The V and J ends lost 2 bases and 5 bases respectively, with 7 bases between them. Germline V gene lookup returns CDR1 LNHDA and CDR2 SQIVND (reference sequence). The CDR3 covers 13 residues. As DNA, the CDR3 is TGTGCCAGTAGTATACGGGACCATCAGCCCCAGCATTTT. Its translation is CASSIRDHQPQHF.

The V call is TRBV28, the J call TRBJ2-1; D uncertain. V dropped 8 bases and J dropped 9 bases, with 11 bases sitting between them. Germline assignment: CDR1 MDHEN and CDR2 SYDVKM. This CDR3 contains 11 residues. CDR3 coding DNA: TGTGCCAGCTCCCTCGTCAGTGAGCAGTTCTTC. Amino acids: CASSLVSEQFF.

This chain joins TRBV7-9 and TRBJ2-5, with 8 bases aligning to TRBD1. Losses at the gene ends were 0 bases for V and 6 bases for J; bases not matched to a gene: 6. The CDR3 extends over 15 amino acids. Germline V lookup: CDR1 SEHNR, CDR2 FQNEAQ (reference sequence). DNA for the CDR3: TGTGCCAGCAGCTTAGCGGGGCAGGGGGCGCAGACCCAGTACTTC. This sequence encodes CASSLAGQGAQTQYF.